This T cell receptor (beta chain) was observed in a study of identical twins. Unique molecular identifiers were present on the cDNA, which also gained a universal primer site by template switching. TCRdb processed the 5' RACE reads anew with MiXCR; each CDR3 protein has one entry. The sample lists some 590,000 distinct CDR3 sequences, over 8.5% occurring once. Points from the study as a whole: Compared with models, monozygotic twins showed more out-of-frame TCR alpha sharing. Findings came from cross-sectional statistics, without long-term follow-up of donors.

V shed 4 bases and J 6 bases; nucleotides not matched to a gene: 9. Germline V gene sequence: CDR1 SGHTA, CDR2 FQGNSA. The CDR3 totals 15 residues. This clonotype was counted a few times. Its antigen is currently unknown. The data also belong to a second study, concerning yellow fever vaccine responses in identical twins.

The clonotype originates from a woman aged 18-29 years in good health. The material sequenced was PBMCs. V is TRBV7-2 and J is TRBJ1-2, with TRBD1 identical over 9 bases. CDR3 DNA: TGTGCCAGCAGCTGGACTCTACAGGGGGCGGATGGCTACACCTTC. Protein product: CASSWTLQGADGYTF.